Shown below are 20 T cell receptor beta chains from a single sample sequenced in a study of blood T cell repertoires in COVID-19. Generated by immunoSEQ multiplex PCR, the TCRdb table keeps only in-frame clones and is missing some. The data hold 250,000 or so clones, with 86% observed a single time. The sequenced material came from peripheral blood. Receptors were obtained from a man in his sixties with acute or convalescent COVID-19.

The chain couples TRBV28 to TRBJ2-5; 7 bases match TRBD1. The CDR3 runs to 17 residues. Germline CDR1 is MDHEN and CDR2 is SYDVKM. J was trimmed by 1 base and V by 8 bases; bases with no gene match: 16. The CDR3 sequence is CASYAYLSTGPQETQYF. CDR3 DNA: TGTGCCAGCTACGCGTACTTATCGACAGGGCCCCAAGAGACCCAGTACTTC.

V gene TRBV4-2 combines with J gene TRBJ1-4; no definite D call. V was pared by 0 bases and J by 0 bases, with 14 bases between. The CDR3 contains 18 residues. The germline CDR1 and CDR2 sequences are LGHNA and YNFKEQ. CDR3 coding DNA: TGTGCCAGCAGCCAAGAAGAACCGCGGGGAGCAACTAATGAAAAACTGTTTTTT. Translated, it gives CASSQEEPRGATNEKLFF.

The V call is TRBV28, the J call TRBJ1-5; 9 bases are a match to TRBD1. V shed 5 bases, J shed 3 bases, and the junction held 2 bases outside the gene matches. The CDR3 is 14 residues long. CDR1 and CDR2 from the germline V gene are MDHEN and SYDVKM. The CDR3 here is CASSRTGDNQPQHF. For the CDR3, the DNA is TGTGCCAGCAGTCGGACAGGGGACAATCAGCCCCAGCATTTT.

This clone was found once. CDR3 nucleotide sequence: TGTGCCAGCAGCGCCCGCAGGGCCGATAACTATGGCTACACCTTC. This sequence encodes CASSARRADNYGYTF. The chain combines TRBV9 with TRBJ1-2; the D gene is possibly TRBD1 (5 bases). The ends were cut back, 3 bases at V and 1 base at J, with 13 bases in the middle. In germline, CDR1 is SGDLS, CDR2 YYNGEE. The length of the CDR3 is 15 residues.

The chain is built from TRBV6-6 and TRBJ1-2; D may be TRBD1 (6 bases). V was cut by 6 bases and J by 6 bases, with 14 bases left in between. The germline gives CDR1 MNHNY, CDR2 SVGAGI (reference sequence). The CDR3 consists of 13 residues. CDR3 in amino acids: CASSFRGADGYTF. The CDR3 DNA reads as TGTGCCAGCAGCTTCCGGGGGGCCGATGGCTACACCTTC.

The chain recombines TRBV13 with TRBJ1-1, with TRBD1 matching over 7 bases. V dropped 2 bases and J dropped 2; count of bases not matched to a gene: 8. Germline CDR1 and CDR2: PRHDT and FYEKMQ (reference sequence). The CDR3 consists of 16 residues. The chain's CDR3 is CASSLTGARPNTEAFF. As DNA, the CDR3 is TGTGCCAGCAGCTTAACAGGGGCTCGCCCTAACACTGAAGCTTTCTTT.

J is TRBJ1-1 and V is TRBV7-2; 7 nucleotides agree with TRBD1. There are 13 residues in the CDR3. The germline gives CDR1 SGHTA, CDR2 FQGNSA. V was clipped by 5 bases and J by 8 bases; unmatched bases: 8. The CDR3 bases are TGTGCCAGCAGCCGTGAGACAGGGAGGGAAGCTTTCTTT. This sequence encodes CASSRETGREAFF.

This clone was seen only a few times. The chain has TRBV11-3 and TRBJ2-1; 8 positions agree with TRBD2. Germline V gene sequence: CDR1 SGHNT, CDR2 YENEEA. The ends lost 4 bases at V and 4 bases at J; junction bases unmatched: 9. The CDR3 has 16 amino acids. The CDR3 DNA is TGTGCCAGCAGCTCTGGTGGGCGCGGGAGGTACAATGAGCAGTTCTTC. Its translation: CASSSGGRGRYNEQFF.

The chain joins TRBV3-1 (or the pseudogene TRBV3-2) to TRBJ2-2, with 12 bases matching TRBD2. The J segment lost 0 bases and the V segment lost 5 bases, leaving 4 bases of the junction unmatched. The CDR3 spans 17 residues. Germline V CDR1 and CDR2: LGHDT, YNNKEL (reference sequence). CDR3 loop: CASSFRTSGANTGELFF. In DNA, the CDR3 is TGTGCCAGCAGCTTCCGGACTAGCGGGGCGAACACCGGGGAGCTGTTTTTT.

This sequence joins TRBV29-1 and TRBJ1-2, with 8 bases matching TRBD1. The CDR3 sequence is 13 residues long. The germline V gene encodes CDR1 SQVTM and CDR2 ANQGSEA. With V trimmed by 2 bases and J by 7 bases, 6 bases remained unmatched. The CDR3: CSVERGTGVGYTF. Here the CDR3 DNA reads TGCAGCGTTGAACGAGGGACAGGTGTTGGCTACACCTTC.

The chain employs TRBV6-4 and TRBJ2-2; D remains ambiguous. From germline, CDR1 is MRHNA and CDR2 SNTAGT. The CDR3 loop spans 16 amino acids. V shed 2 bases and J shed 0 bases, with 10 bases lying between them. CDR3 loop: CASSDRAGANTGELFF. In nucleotides, the CDR3 is TGTGCCAGCAGTGACAGAGCTGGAGCGAACACCGGGGAGCTGTTTTTT.

J is TRBJ2-7 and V is TRBV6-5; D gene unclear. The CDR3 extends over 15 amino acids. In germline, CDR1 is MNHEY, CDR2 SVGAGI. V was pared by 4 bases and J by 0 bases, with 13 bases between. CDR3 amino acids: CASSFGASGSYEQYF. The CDR3 region has the DNA TGTGCCAGCAGTTTTGGAGCGTCTGGCTCCTACGAGCAGTACTTC.

The chain employs TRBV9 and TRBJ1-2; 10 nucleotides line up with TRBD1. Trimming cost V 0 bases and J 7 bases; bases outside gene matches: 3. The CDR3 contains 14 residues. In germline, CDR1 is SGDLS, CDR2 YYNGEE. CDR3 sequence reads: CASSVGDRGVGYTF. The CDR3 coding sequence is TGTGCCAGCAGCGTAGGGGACAGGGGTGTTGGCTACACCTTC.

The chain links TRBV6-2 or TRBV6-3 to TRBJ2-1; TRBD2 might be the D (6 bases). The V gene's germline CDR1 is MNHEY and CDR2 SVGEGT. The CDR3 is made up of 16 amino acids. Between the trimmed V and J ends, which lost 0 bases and 8 bases, there was a span of 17 bases. CDR3 bases: TGTGCCAGCAGTTACTCAGGAGGGTATGCGAGCGATGAGCAGTTCTTC. This gives the protein CASSYSGGYASDEQFF.

The chain is built from TRBV19 and TRBJ2-2; 7 positions agree with TRBD2. Germline V gene data show CDR1 as LNHDA and CDR2 as SQIVND (reference sequence). The length of the CDR3 is 15 residues. J lost 7 bases, V lost 8 bases, and 13 bases had no gene match. The CDR3: CASLRREGRIGELFF. Here the CDR3 DNA reads TGTGCCAGTCTCCGCAGGGAGGGTCGGATCGGGGAGCTGTTTTTT.

This clone appeared a single time. The V and J genes are TRBV10-1 and TRBJ1-1, with 7 bases lining up with TRBD1. The CDR3 extends over 14 amino acids. Germline V lookup: CDR1 WNHNN, CDR2 SYGVQD (reference sequence). The J segment lost 5 bases and the V segment lost 1 base, leaving 4 bases of the junction unmatched. CDR3 sequence: CASSEYRGGTEAFF. In DNA, the CDR3 is TGCGCCAGCAGTGAGTACAGGGGTGGGACTGAAGCTTTCTTT.

This chain joins TRBV6-2 or TRBV6-3 and TRBJ1-6; D unresolved. CDR1 and CDR2 (germline): MNHEY, SVGEGT. CDR3 length: 14 amino acids. Trimming pared 2 bases from V and 6 bases from J, leaving 8 bases between. The CDR3 region is CASSYGGSNSPLHF. The CDR3 coding sequence is TGTGCCAGCAGTTACGGTGGCTCTAATTCACCCCTCCACTTT.

V gene TRBV25-1 combines with J gene TRBJ1-2, with unresolved D. The germline V gene has CDR1 MGHDK and CDR2 SYGVNS. V was shortened by 2 bases and J by 8 bases, with 15 bases between the two germline ends. CDR3 length equals 14 residues. The CDR3 bases are TGTGCCAGCAGTGAAGTTCTTGAGGTCGGAGGCTACACCTTC. Protein sequence: CASSEVLEVGGYTF.

On this clone itself: At one of its ends the junction is not consistent with the germline gene, which may arise from a read error. V gene TRBV19 combines with J gene TRBJ1-2; D is undetermined. Per germline, CDR1 LNHDA and CDR2 SQIVND (reference sequence). The length of the CDR3 is 13 residues. The CDR3 loop reads CASSIRESYDYTF. CDR3 sequence (DNA): TGTGCCAGTAGTATCCGAGAGTCCTATGACTACACCTTC.

This chain joins TRBV10-1 and TRBJ2-3; 10 bases agree with TRBD1. The CDR3 length is 17 residues. Germline loops: CDR1 WNHNN, CDR2 SYGVQD (reference sequence). Unmatched junction bases numbered 11, after V lost 6 bases and J lost 2 bases. The CDR3 DNA follows: TGCGCCAGCAGGAAGTGGGGGGACAGGGGTAACACAGATACGCAGTATTTT. This gives the protein CASRKWGDRGNTDTQYF.